These T cell receptor beta chains were read from a single sample in a study of cytomegalovirus exposure and HLA in healthy donors. Data came from immunoSEQ multiplex PCR; TCRdb stores just in-frame clones and leaves some out. Altogether some 120,000 clones are present, over 70% being singletons, with the ten largest covering 3.1%. What was sequenced was PBMCs. Receptor source: a man younger than 40 in good health and CMV-seronegative. The conserved cysteine and the conserved F or W are not part of the CDR3 here. A D gene is named only where the DNA matches it firmly. Only part of the rows carry a size: once, few, many, or a class if the clone is expanded.

cdr3_aa v_call d_call clone_size j_call
AWNARVYGYT TRBV30 NA NA TRBJ1-2
ASSLNRITSTDTQY TRBV5-1 NA NA TRBJ2-3
ASSGTSGGAYEQY TRBV28 TRBD2 NA TRBJ2-7
ASSLVPRAGGIDTEAF TRBV7-6 NA NA TRBJ1-1
AIRPGQGYERGTGELF TRBV10-3 TRBD1 NA TRBJ2-2
ASTRQASGAADTQY TRBV2 TRBD2 NA TRBJ2-3
ASLGPGDNEKLF TRBV18 NA NA TRBJ1-4
ASSSLVEAGQPQH TRBV27 NA NA TRBJ1-5
ASSGLGAGDEKLF TRBV6-5 NA NA TRBJ1-4
ASSLAGLGLGEAF TRBV7-6 NA once TRBJ1-1
ASSLLETQY TRBV28 NA NA TRBJ2-5
ASTLGTRTNNEQF TRBV9 TRBD2 NA TRBJ2-1
ASSFPAISGGAYDEQF TRBV28 TRBD2 NA TRBJ2-1
ATSRGSNTGDSNQPQH TRBV15 NA NA TRBJ1-5
AWSTGTSAGEQY TRBV30 TRBD2 NA TRBJ2-7
ASSSNTNSPLH TRBV7-2 NA few TRBJ1-6
AISEGQTYEQY TRBV10-3 NA NA TRBJ2-7
ASSLEQAVYNSPLH TRBV5-6 NA once TRBJ1-6
SVAREALYNEQF TRBV29-1 TRBD2 NA TRBJ2-1
ASSLVPEGDTEAF TRBV5-1 NA few TRBJ1-1
ASRTGIDEQY TRBV28 TRBD1 NA TRBJ2-7
ASSLWAGYEKLF TRBV5-6 NA NA TRBJ1-4
ASSPGLAKTYEQY TRBV5-1 TRBD2 NA TRBJ2-7
AWSGGLATDEQY TRBV30 TRBD2 NA TRBJ2-7
ASSFPGTANGLVRYGYT TRBV28 TRBD1 NA TRBJ1-2
ASSSAVGSYNEQF TRBV5-1 NA NA TRBJ2-1
ASSSAGTGDFSSYEQY TRBV28 TRBD1 NA TRBJ2-7
ASSPQVGEKLF TRBV5-5 NA few TRBJ1-4